The present T cell receptor (beta chain) was sequenced within a study of T-cell reconstitution after alpha-beta-depleted transplantation in children. This clonotype appeared many times. The TCRbeta library incorporated unique molecular identifiers. MiXCR, applied by TCRdb to the PCR reads, yields one record per CDR3 protein. The sample shows roughly 500,000 distinct CDR3 sequences, about an eighth of them seen only once. Germline values: CDR1 SGHTA, CDR2 FQGNSA. V dropped 1 base and J dropped 5 bases, with 6 bases sitting between them. The CDR3 loop spans 13 amino acids. The sequence came from a human donor who donated a stem cell graft to a child with combined immunodeficiency. The chain couples TRBV7-2 to TRBJ2-1; D remains ambiguous. The sequencing used PBMCs from the stem cell graft donor, collected from the stem cell graft. This CDR3 reads CASSLVGHNEQFF. CDR3 sequence (DNA): TGTGCCAGCAGCTTAGTAGGTCACAATGAGCAGTTCTTC.